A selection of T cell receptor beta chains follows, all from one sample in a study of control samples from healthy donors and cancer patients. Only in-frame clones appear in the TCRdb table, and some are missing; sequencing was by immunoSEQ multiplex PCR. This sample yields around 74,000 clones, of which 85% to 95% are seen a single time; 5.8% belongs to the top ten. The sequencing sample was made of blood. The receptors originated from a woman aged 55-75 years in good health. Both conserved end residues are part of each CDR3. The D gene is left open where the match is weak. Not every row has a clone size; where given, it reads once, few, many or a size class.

CDR3: CASSEAETGATTNEKLFF; DNA: TGTGCCAGCAGTGAAGCAGAGACAGGGGCTACAACTAATGAAAAACTGTTTTTT; D: TRBD1; size: NA; V: TRBV2; J: TRBJ1-4
CDR3: CASSVGTASYEQYF; DNA: TGCGCCAGCAGCGTCGGGACAGCCTCCTACGAGCAGTACTTC; D: TRBD1; size: NA; V: TRBV5-1; J: TRBJ2-7
CDR3: CASSPSGNTDTQYF; DNA: TGTGCCAGCAGCCCTAGCGGTAACACAGATACGCAGTATTTT; D: TRBD2; size: NA; V: TRBV9; J: TRBJ2-3
CDR3: CASSLLGSEKLFF; DNA: TGTGCCAGCAGTTTATTAGGGAGTGAAAAACTGTTTTTT; D: NA; size: NA; V: TRBV28; J: TRBJ1-4
CDR3: CASSPAGQGKVLGEQYF; DNA: TGTGCCAGCTCACCAGCGGGACAGGGGAAGGTCTTAGGCGAGCAGTACTTC; D: TRBD1; size: NA; V: TRBV18; J: TRBJ2-7
CDR3: CASLIPGGLRDGYTF; DNA: TGTGCCAGCTTGATACCGGGCGGCCTTAGGGATGGCTACACCTTC; D: NA; size: NA; V: TRBV7-9; J: TRBJ1-2
CDR3: CASSLSWEQFF; DNA: TGTGCCAGCAGCTTGAGTTGGGAGCAGTTCTTC; D: NA; size: NA; V: TRBV11-2; J: TRBJ2-1
CDR3: CASSSRTGLNGYTF; DNA: TGTGCCAGCAGCAGTAGGACCGGACTGAATGGCTACACCTTC; D: NA; size: NA; V: TRBV5-8; J: TRBJ1-2
CDR3: CSVVRGQGGNEQYF; DNA: TGCAGCGTTGTCCGAGGACAGGGGGGGAACGAGCAGTACTTC; D: TRBD1; size: NA; V: TRBV29-1; J: TRBJ2-7
CDR3: CASSLTPRDIQYF; DNA: TGTGCCAGCAGCTTAACTCCCCGGGACATTCAGTACTTC; D: NA; size: NA; V: TRBV7-9; J: TRBJ2-4
CDR3: CASSLTGTDNSPLHF; DNA: TGTGCCAGCAGTTTGACCGGGACAGACAATTCACCCCTCCACTTT; D: TRBD1; size: NA; V: TRBV6-5; J: TRBJ1-6
CDR3: CAWSEQAGAVFF; DNA: TGTGCCTGGAGTGAACAAGCGGGAGCTGTGTTTTTT; D: TRBD2; size: NA; V: TRBV30; J: TRBJ2-2
CDR3: CASSATGDSNQPQHF; DNA: TGTGCCAGCAGCGCGACAGGGGATAGCAATCAGCCCCAGCATTTT; D: TRBD1; size: NA; V: TRBV6-4; J: TRBJ1-5
CDR3: CASSQGRNTQYF; DNA: TGTGCCAGCAGCCAGGGAAGGAATACGCAGTATTTT; D: NA; size: NA; V: TRBV3-1/TRBV3-2; J: TRBJ2-3
CDR3: CASSLGTGRGYTF; DNA: TGTGCCAGCAGCTTAGGGACAGGCCGGGGCTACACCTTC; D: TRBD1; size: NA; V: TRBV7-3; J: TRBJ1-2
CDR3: CASSLQGWQGNQPQHF; DNA: TGTGCCAGCAGCCTACAGGGCTGGCAGGGCAATCAGCCCCAGCATTTT; D: NA; size: NA; V: TRBV27; J: TRBJ1-5
CDR3: CAWAPRGQGLGSNQPQHF; DNA: TGTGCCTGGGCTCCGCGGGGACAGGGCCTTGGTAGCAATCAGCCCCAGCATTTT; D: TRBD1; size: NA; V: TRBV30; J: TRBJ1-5
CDR3: CASSQNPRDANEKLFF; DNA: TGCGCCAGCAGCCAGAACCCCAGGGATGCTAATGAAAAACTGTTTTTT; D: NA; size: NA; V: TRBV5-1; J: TRBJ1-4
CDR3: CASSLSGSGVTDTQYF; DNA: TGCGCCAGCAGCTTGTCAGGTAGCGGGGTCACAGATACGCAGTATTTT; D: TRBD2; size: NA; V: TRBV5-1; J: TRBJ2-3
CDR3: CAWSVWGLNTEAFF; DNA: TGTGCCTGGAGTGTGTGGGGACTCAACACTGAAGCTTTCTTT; D: NA; size: NA; V: TRBV30; J: TRBJ1-1
CDR3: CASSEADEAFF; DNA: TGTGCCAGCAGTGAAGCGGATGAAGCTTTCTTT; D: NA; size: many; V: TRBV2; J: TRBJ1-1
CDR3: CASSLEVGGRGEQYF; DNA: TGCGCCAGCAGCCTTGAGGTTGGCGGGAGAGGCGAGCAGTACTTC; D: TRBD2; size: NA; V: TRBV4-3; J: TRBJ2-7
CDR3: CASSFQGGVTEAFF; DNA: TGTGCCAGCAGTTTTCAGGGAGGGGTCACTGAAGCTTTCTTT; D: NA; size: NA; V: TRBV6-2/TRBV6-3; J: TRBJ1-1
CDR3: CASSLLTGAISGNTIYF; DNA: TGTGCCAGCAGCTTATTGACAGGGGCCATCTCTGGAAACACCATATATTTT; D: TRBD1; size: NA; V: TRBV7-9; J: TRBJ1-3
CDR3: CASSSGTGNQPQHF; DNA: TGTGCCAGCAGCTCCGGGACAGGCAATCAGCCCCAGCATTTT; D: NA; size: NA; V: TRBV21-1; J: TRBJ1-5
CDR3: CASRTISSYNSPLHF; DNA: TGTGCCAGCAGGACTATTAGCTCCTATAATTCACCCCTCCACTTT; D: NA; size: once; V: TRBV6-6; J: TRBJ1-6
CDR3: CASSPRQGLSGNTIYF; DNA: TGTGCCAGCAGTCCCAGACAGGGGCTCTCTGGAAACACCATATATTTT; D: TRBD1; size: few; V: TRBV6-6; J: TRBJ1-3
CDR3: CASSSVYYGYTF; DNA: TGTGCCAGCAGTTCGGTCTACTATGGCTACACCTTC; D: NA; size: NA; V: TRBV28; J: TRBJ1-2